The 16 T cell receptor beta chains listed next were all sequenced from one sample in a study of Graves' ophthalmopathy and Graves' hyperthyroidism. TCR beta CDR3 regions were amplified from RNA transcripts. First-round RT-PCR used HTBI primers; second-round multiplex PCR followed. One entry per CDR3 protein results from TCRdb running MiXCR on the multiplex PCR reads. The sample yields approximately 540,000 distinct CDR3 sequences, less than 40% seen once. The sequencing input was peripheral blood or thyroid tissue (not recorded which). These receptors were collected from an adult man with Graves' hyperthyroidism.

The chain is built from TRBV28 and TRBJ1-4, with unresolved D. CDR1 is MDHEN, CDR2 SYDVKM, per germline. Trimming pared 6 bases from V and 6 bases from J, leaving 17 bases between. The CDR3 sequence is 15 residues long. CDR3 nucleotide sequence: TGTGCCAGCAGAGCACGACGCTTAGGCCATGAAAAACTGTTTTTT. Amino acid sequence: CASRARRLGHEKLFF.

This clonotype has at least ten counts. V is TRBV4-1 and J is TRBJ1-1; no clear D gene. This CDR3 has 14 residues. Trimming removed 1 base at V and 4 bases at J, with 10 bases between. Germline V gene lookup returns CDR1 MGHRA and CDR2 YSYEKL. CDR3 region: CASSQALAVTEAFF. As DNA, the CDR3 is TGCGCCAGCAGCCAAGCCTTGGCGGTCACTGAAGCTTTCTTT.

This clonotype was seen ten or more times. This chain joins TRBV12-3 or TRBV12-4 and TRBJ2-2, with TRBD1 as a possible D gene (6 bases). This CDR3 comprises 14 residues. Trimming shortened V by 5 bases and J by 7 bases, and 14 bases separated the two germline ends. The DNA for the CDR3 is TGTGCCAGCAGTCCTACAGGGTTTAGCGGGGAGCTGTTTTTT. It specifies CASSPTGFSGELFF.

The chain uses TRBV6-1 and TRBJ2-7, with 9 bases identical to TRBD2. This CDR3 is 14 amino acids long. V gave up 4 bases and J gave up 2 bases; unmatched junction bases: 3. The germline V gene has CDR1 MNHNS and CDR2 SASEGT. The CDR3 protein is CASSASGDPYEQYF. DNA of the CDR3: TGTGCCAGCAGTGCTAGCGGGGACCCCTACGAGCAGTACTTC.

V usage is TRBV10-3 and J usage is TRBJ1-2, with a possible D match to TRBD1 (6 bases). Germline CDR1 is ENHRY and CDR2 is SYGVKD. This CDR3 has 13 residues. Trimming pared 10 bases from V and 3 bases from J, leaving 15 bases between. DNA for the CDR3: TGTGCCAGCAAATACGCAGGGGACTATGGCTACACCTTC. Translating gives CASKYAGDYGYTF.

This clonotype was seen at least ten times. V gene TRBV12-3 or TRBV12-4 combines with J gene TRBJ2-5; no reliable D call. The CDR3 has 13 residues. Between the trimmed V and J ends, which lost 5 bases and 5 bases, there was a span of 12 bases. The chain's CDR3 is CASSVGVWETQYF. In DNA form, the CDR3 reads TGTGCCAGCAGTGTTGGAGTCTGGGAGACCCAGTACTTC.

There are many counts of this clonotype. This rearrangement joins TRBV7-3 to TRBJ2-2; 7 bases are a match to TRBD2. The CDR3 totals 13 residues. J was trimmed by 5 bases and V by 7 bases; bases with no gene match: 4. Germline lookup yields CDR1 SGHTA and CDR2 FQGTGA. The CDR3 bases are TGTGCCAGCACTCCGGGAGGAACCGGGGAGCTGTTTTTT. Encoded protein: CASTPGGTGELFF.

The sample holds a few counts of this clonotype. The chain combines TRBV12-3 or TRBV12-4 with TRBJ1-5; D is ambiguous. This CDR3 contains 15 residues. V dropped 2 bases and J dropped 3 bases, with 11 bases sitting between them. CDR3 in amino acids: CASSLRGSYNQPQHF. The CDR3 coding sequence is TGTGCCAGCAGTTTAAGAGGGAGCTACAATCAGCCCCAGCATTTT.

The chain recombines TRBV24-1 with TRBJ2-3; 12 nucleotides line up with TRBD1. CDR1 KGHDR and CDR2 SFDVKD come from the germline V gene. With V trimmed by 2 bases and J by 7 bases, 6 bases remained unmatched. The CDR3 totals 16 residues. The DNA of the CDR3 is TGTGCCACCAGTGATTCACCGGGACAGGGGGCCAATACGCAGTATTTT. Amino acids: CATSDSPGQGANTQYF.

Many counts were recorded for this clonotype. The chain carries TRBV10-1 and TRBJ1-2; TRBD1 agrees at 7 bases. Germline CDR1 is WNHNN and CDR2 is SYGVQD (reference sequence). V shed 9 bases, J shed 9 bases, and the junction held 28 bases outside the gene matches. CDR3 length: 18 residues. The CDR3 region has the DNA TGCGCCAGTTGCCTAATACGAAAACTGAGACAGGGCGCCTTGCGCTACACCTTC. Protein sequence: CASCLIRKLRQGALRYTF.

The chain has TRBV24-1 and TRBJ2-7; 8 bases are a match to TRBD1. This CDR3 region has 16 residues. Germline CDR1 reads KGHDR; CDR2 reads SFDVKD. Germline trimming cut 7 bases from V and 2 bases from J; bases unmatched to any gene: 12. In nucleotides, the CDR3 is TGTGCCACCAGCAGACGGTCCGAGGGACAGGCCTACGAGCAGTACTTC. This gives the protein CATSRRSEGQAYEQYF.

This clonotype was observed at least ten times. The chain uses TRBV5-1 and TRBJ1-2, with a weak D call TRBD1 (6 bases). The germline gives CDR1 SGHRS, CDR2 YFSETQ. V dropped 3 bases and J dropped 7 bases, with 13 bases sitting between them. The CDR3 totals 13 residues. CDR3 coding DNA: TGCGCCAGCAGCTACCGGGAAGGGGGTGGCTACACCTTC. This codes for CASSYREGGGYTF.

This clonotype occurred many times. The chain joins TRBV20-1 to TRBJ2-5; no definite D call. CDR1 is DFQATT, CDR2 SNEGSKA, per germline (reference sequence). This CDR3 spans 12 amino acids. The V end was cut by 1 base, the J end by 1 base, with 4 bases between. The CDR3 spells CSARVAQETQYF. The CDR3 DNA follows: TGCAGTGCTAGAGTAGCCCAAGAGACCCAGTACTTC.

The rearrangement links TRBV6-5 to TRBJ2-7; D not certain. The CDR3 sequence is 15 residues long. Trimming shortened V by 2 bases and J by 1 base, and 12 bases separated the two germline ends. The germline V gene encodes CDR1 MNHEY and CDR2 SVGAGI. Here the CDR3 reads CASSYLNLLSYEQYF. DNA for the CDR3: TGTGCCAGCAGTTACCTCAATCTTCTTTCCTACGAGCAGTACTTC.

This clonotype has a handful of counts. The chain carries TRBV2 and TRBJ1-1, with 7 nucleotides matching TRBD1. V trimming: 3 bases; J trimming: 3 bases; junction bases outside the gene matches: 13. The CDR3 sequence is 17 residues long. Per germline, CDR1 SNHLY and CDR2 FYNNEI. Here the CDR3 reads CASSDPDNRGGDTEAFF. The CDR3 nucleotides are TGTGCCAGCAGTGATCCGGATAACAGGGGAGGGGACACTGAAGCTTTCTTT. The full variable domain, its missing parts supplied by reference TRBV2 and TRBJ1-1, is EPEVTQTPSHQVTQMGQEVILRCVPISNHLYFYWYRQILGQKVEFLVSFYNNEISEKSEIFDDQFSVERPDGSNFTLKIRSTKLEDSAMYFCASSDPDNRGGDTEAFFGQGTRLTVV.

Many counts were recorded for this clonotype. The rearrangement uses TRBV6-2 or TRBV6-3 and TRBJ1-5, with D perhaps TRBD1 (5 bases). The CDR3 covers 13 residues. From germline, CDR1 is MNHEY and CDR2 SVGEGT. Trimming stripped 2 bases from V and 5 bases from J, with 7 bases between. CDR3 DNA: TGTGCCAGCAGTTACGCAGGGTATCAGCCCCAGCATTTT. Amino acid sequence: CASSYAGYQPQHF.